These 26 T cell receptor beta chains originate from one sample sequenced in a study of T cell responses to AZD1222 COVID-19 vaccine (dated by TCRdb to the early 2020s). The time point label here, explained by the study, means: baseline before first vaccination. Receptor amplification or capture employed the immunoSEQ multiplex PCR assay. TCRdb took over this immuneACCESS table, retaining in-frame rearrangements with V and J assigned. Such tables are incomplete; in checked studies, under half of the missing clones stem from an unresolved V gene, and the remainder is unexplained. The sample table lists around 170,000 clones, roughly 91% of them with a count of one. Clones ranked in the top ten supply 0.99% of the sample. Sequenced here: peripheral blood, sampled on day 0 of AZD1222 vaccination. These receptors were taken from an adult in good health.

This clone was observed once. V is TRBV9 and J is TRBJ2-1; 11 nucleotides match TRBD2. The length of the CDR3 is 18 residues. The V gene's germline CDR1 is SGDLS and CDR2 YYNGEE. V lost 3 bases and J lost 3; bases outside the gene matches: 11. The DNA for the CDR3 is TGTGCCAGCAGCGGGACTAGCGGGTCCTACTCGGGCTACAATGAGCAGTTCTTC. This encodes CASSGTSGSYSGYNEQFF.

Notes on this clone: The same CDR3 can be traced to other DNA sequences in this sample. The J gene is TRBJ1-5, the V gene TRBV19; 8 nucleotides align to TRBD1. This CDR3 contains 15 residues. The ends lost 3 bases at V and 6 bases at J; junction bases unmatched: 7. The germline CDR1 and CDR2 sequences are LNHDA and SQIVND (reference sequence). The CDR3 nucleotides are TGTGCCAGTAGTATCGGGCAGGGGGCGGGTCAGCCCCAGCATTTT. Protein: CASSIGQGAGQPQHF.

In DNA, the CDR3 is TGTGCCAGCAGTGCAGTAGACAGGGGAATTACCTACGAGCAGTACTTC. Its protein is CASSAVDRGITYEQYF. V usage is TRBV25-1 and J usage is TRBJ2-7; 8 bases match TRBD1. Germline V gives CDR1 MGHDK, CDR2 SYGVNS. V gave up 4 bases and J gave up 2 bases; unmatched junction bases: 10. CDR3 size: 16 residues.

The chain uses TRBV14 and TRBJ1-6, with D unclear. Trimming removed 4 bases at V and 5 bases at J, with 12 bases between. The CDR3 is 15 amino acids. Per the germline V gene, CDR1 is SGHDN and CDR2 is FVKESK. DNA of the CDR3: TGTGCCAGCAGCCCCTGGGCAGGCGATAATTCACCCCTCCACTTT. Translation: CASSPWAGDNSPLHF.

V usage is TRBV7-9 and J usage is TRBJ1-1, with TRBD1 matching over 10 bases. Trimming removed 6 bases from V and 1 base from J; junction bases left unmatched: 5. This CDR3 comprises 15 residues. CDR1 is SEHNR, CDR2 FQNEAQ, per germline (reference sequence). In DNA, the CDR3 is TGTGCCAGCAGTTCTAGACAGGGGGCGAACACTGAAGCTTTCTTT. This sequence encodes CASSSRQGANTEAFF.

This sequence joins TRBV7-2 and TRBJ2-3; the match to TRBD1 covers 7 bases. The CDR3 extends over 12 amino acids. The germline V gene has CDR1 SGHTA and CDR2 FQGNSA. Losses at the gene ends were 5 bases for V and 9 bases for J; bases not matched to a gene: 5. CDR3 DNA sequence: TGTGCCAGCAGCACCACGACAGGGACGCAGTATTTT. This gives the protein CASSTTTGTQYF.

The chain links TRBV6-2 or TRBV6-3 to TRBJ1-2; D gene uncertain. Trimming cost V 6 bases and J 4 bases, with 12 bases left between them. The CDR3 covers 13 residues. CDR1 is MNHEY and CDR2 is SVGEGT in the germline V gene. The CDR3: CASSRPDPYGYTF. DNA of the CDR3: TGTGCCAGCAGCCGACCAGACCCCTATGGCTACACCTTC.

This clone appeared a single time. This chain joins TRBV11-2 and TRBJ2-1; D is unclear. Germline-derived CDR1 and CDR2 are SGHAT and FQNNGV. The CDR3 is made up of 15 amino acids. V was clipped by 2 bases and J by 7 bases, with 15 bases between them. CDR3 coding DNA: TGTGCCAGCAGCTTAATGTTGGGGAACTTAAATGAGCAGTTCTTC. This sequence encodes CASSLMLGNLNEQFF.

J is TRBJ1-2 and V is TRBV28; D unresolved. CDR3 length: 12 residues. Between the trimmed V and J ends, which lost 3 bases and 5 bases, there was a span of 7 bases. The germline V gene encodes CDR1 MDHEN and CDR2 SYDVKM. Written as DNA, the CDR3 is TGTGCCAGCAGTTTGAGTCAGTATGGCTACACCTTC. Protein sequence: CASSLSQYGYTF.

This clone showed up just a few times. The rearrangement links TRBV11-1 to TRBJ1-1; no firm D call. The CDR3 covers 13 residues. V lost 5 bases and J 7 bases, leaving 14 bases between the germline ends. The V gene's germline CDR1 is SGHAT and CDR2 FQDESV (reference sequence). The DNA for the CDR3 is TGTGCCAGCAGCGGACCCGTGAGAGGTGAAGCTTTCTTT. Protein sequence: CASSGPVRGEAFF.

V gene TRBV5-4 combines with J gene TRBJ2-6; 7 bases agree with TRBD2. Per the germline V gene, CDR1 is SGHNT and CDR2 is YYREEE (reference sequence). This CDR3 is 18 amino acids long. The junction had 12 bases not matched to a gene; V was cut back by 4 bases and J by 2 bases. Written as DNA, the CDR3 is TGTGCCAGCAGCCCCGGCGGGGGAGATTGGGCTGGGGCCAACGTCCTGACTTTC. The encoded protein is CASSPGGGDWAGANVLTF.

This chain joins TRBV27 and TRBJ1-1; D unresolved. The ends were cut back, 4 bases at V and 4 bases at J, with 10 bases in the middle. This CDR3 comprises 13 residues. The germline CDR1 and CDR2 sequences are MNHEY and SMNVEV (reference sequence). This chain's CDR3 is CASSSNWGTEAFF. The CDR3 DNA reads TGTGCCAGCAGTTCCAATTGGGGCACTGAAGCTTTCTTT.

CDR3 sequence reads: CASSLDGSGVYEQYF. The CDR3 bases are TGTGCCAGCAGCTTAGACGGTAGCGGGGTATACGAGCAGTACTTC. The chain recombines TRBV7-2 with TRBJ2-7; TRBD2 aligns across 8 bases. Unmatched junction bases numbered 6, after V lost 1 base and J lost 4 bases. Germline V CDR1 and CDR2: SGHTA, FQGNSA. CDR3 length equals 15 residues.

This chain joins TRBV19 and TRBJ2-1; D gene unclear. CDR1 is LNHDA and CDR2 is SQIVND in the germline V gene (reference sequence). The V end was cut by 1 base, the J end by 9 bases, with 13 bases between. The CDR3 sequence is 14 residues long. This CDR3 reads CASSIVPAPSEQFF. DNA for the CDR3: TGTGCCAGTAGTATAGTCCCAGCGCCCAGTGAGCAGTTCTTC. Full variable domain (outside the CDR3, taken from reference TRBV19 and TRBJ2-1): DGGITQSPKYLFRKEGQNVTLSCEQNLNHDAMYWYRQDPGQGLRLIYYSQIVNDFQKGDIAEGYSVSREKKESFPLTVTSAQKNPTAFYLCASSIVPAPSEQFFGPGTRLTVL.

The genes are TRBV27 and TRBJ2-7; D unclear. Trimming stripped 10 bases from V and 4 bases from J, with 8 bases between. This CDR3 region has 10 residues. Germline V lookup: CDR1 MNHEY, CDR2 SMNVEV (reference sequence). The CDR3 sequence: CAKGEYEQYF. DNA of the CDR3: TGTGCCAAAGGAGAATACGAGCAGTACTTC.

The chain links TRBV29-1 to TRBJ2-5; D remains ambiguous. Trimming removed 6 bases at V and 9 bases at J, with 17 bases between. Germline-derived CDR1 and CDR2 are SQVTM and ANQGSEA. The CDR3 is made up of 12 amino acids. Here the CDR3 DNA reads TGCAGCGTATATACCGTGGGCACGGCCCAGTACTTC. Protein product: CSVYTVGTAQYF.

This rearrangement joins TRBV5-1 to TRBJ2-1; 8 bases fit TRBD1. The CDR3 has 15 amino acids. V dropped 4 bases and J dropped 2; count of bases not matched to a gene: 5. Germline V lookup: CDR1 SGHRS, CDR2 YFSETQ. The CDR3 loop reads CASSRTGNTYNEQFF. Written as DNA, the CDR3 is TGCGCCAGCAGCAGGACAGGGAACACCTACAATGAGCAGTTCTTC. The full variable domain, with the rest looked up from reference TRBV5-1 and TRBJ2-1, is KAGVTQTPRYLIKTRGQQVTLSCSPISGHRSVSWYQQTPGQGLQFLFEYFSETQRNKGNFPGRFSGRQFSNSRSEMNVSTLELGDSALYLCASSRTGNTYNEQFFGPGTRLTVL.

V usage is TRBV1 and J usage is TRBJ2-1; the DNA was not used to check the table's D call, TRBD2. TRBV1 is tagged as a pseudogene. This CDR3 is built from 15 residues. The CDR3 protein is CTVRAGGALHNEQFF. The CDR3 bases are TGCACCGTTAGGGCGGGGGGGGCGCTTCACAATGAGCAGTTCTTC.

V is TRBV9 and J is TRBJ2-7; the match to TRBD2 covers 9 bases. Germline loops: CDR1 SGDLS, CDR2 YYNGEE. This CDR3 has 14 residues. Losses at the gene ends were 4 bases for V and 7 bases for J; bases not matched to a gene: 9. The CDR3 region has the DNA TGTGCCAGCAGCTCTTCTGCGGGAGGGAGGGAGCAGTACTTC. This sequence encodes CASSSSAGGREQYF.

The V and J genes are TRBV5-1 and TRBJ2-1; TRBD2 agrees at 12 bases. The V segment lost 0 bases and the J segment 8 bases; nucleotides outside the gene matches: 6. CDR3 size: 16 residues. The germline gives CDR1 SGHRS, CDR2 YFSETQ. The CDR3 spells CASSLGLAGGADEQFF. The DNA of the CDR3 is TGCGCCAGCAGCTTGGGGCTAGCGGGAGGGGCGGATGAGCAGTTCTTC.

In the case of this clone: One end of the junction fails to match germline, which may point to a read error. The V call is TRBV6-1, the J call TRBJ1-1; D not resolved. The CDR3 is 14 residues long. Germline assignment: CDR1 MNHNS and CDR2 SASEGT. CDR3 amino acids: CASSEVSPNTEAFF. The CDR3 region has the DNA TGTGCCAGCAGCGAAGTAAGCCCGAACACTGAAGCTTTCTTT.

The sample holds one count of this clone. This chain joins TRBV9 and TRBJ1-1; D is perhaps TRBD1 (5 bases). This CDR3 is built from 16 residues. Trimming pared 0 bases from V and 1 base from J, leaving 13 bases between. Germline CDR1 is SGDLS and CDR2 is YYNGEE. The CDR3 loop is CASSVDPRAGNTEAFF. CDR3 DNA: TGTGCCAGCAGCGTAGACCCCAGGGCGGGGAACACTGAAGCTTTCTTT.

This chain connects TRBV5-1 to TRBJ2-2, with TRBD1 matching over 8 bases. Germline V gives CDR1 SGHRS, CDR2 YFSETQ. This CDR3 contains 14 residues. V was pared by 5 bases and J by 2 bases, with 2 bases of the junction left unmatched. In nucleotides, the CDR3 is TGCGCCAGCAGTGGACAGGGAAACACCGGGGAGCTGTTTTTT. Translation gives CASSGQGNTGELFF.

V is TRBV7-9 and J is TRBJ2-1; either TRBD1 or TRBD2 may fit D (5 bases each). V was shortened by 5 bases and J by 3 bases, with 11 bases between the two germline ends. Germline-derived CDR1 and CDR2 are SEHNR and FQNEAQ (reference sequence). CDR3 size: 14 residues. The CDR3 is CASSPRDDYNEQFF. The DNA of the CDR3 is TGTGCCAGCAGCCCTCGGGACGACTACAATGAGCAGTTCTTC.

The count of this clone is one. The chain couples TRBV10-2 to TRBJ1-5; 7 nucleotides align to TRBD1. The J segment lost 7 bases and the V segment lost 6 bases, leaving 9 bases of the junction unmatched. The CDR3 sequence is 14 residues long. The germline CDR1 and CDR2 sequences are WSHSY and SAAADI. CDR3 amino acids: CASSDREAGQPQHF. In DNA form, the CDR3 reads TGCGCCAGCAGCGACAGGGAGGCAGGGCAGCCCCAGCATTTT.

This chain links TRBV9 with TRBJ2-1; the D call may be TRBD1 or TRBD2 (5 bases each). The V end lost 0 bases, the J end lost 11 bases, and 15 bases lay between the germline ends. Germline V lookup: CDR1 SGDLS, CDR2 YYNGEE. The CDR3 is 14 residues long. This chain's CDR3 is CASSVGGVMDKQFF. The CDR3 DNA reads as TGTGCCAGCAGCGTAGGAGGGGTCATGGACAAGCAGTTCTTC.